The 28 T cell receptor beta chains below were found in one sample sequenced in a study of cytomegalovirus exposure and HLA in healthy donors. TCRdb's copy holds only in-frame clones and misses some; the assay was immunoSEQ multiplex PCR. In the table there are 200,000 or so clones, about 90% of which are singletons. The specimen sequenced was PBMCs. Source of these receptors: a woman aged 18-29 years in good health and CMV-seronegative.

In its sample, this clone was seen once. This chain uses TRBV5-4 with TRBJ2-1; 9 bases are shared with TRBD1. The germline CDR1 and CDR2 sequences are SGHNT and YYREEE (reference sequence). Trimming cost V 2 bases and J 2 bases; bases outside gene matches: 5. CDR3 length: 16 amino acids. CDR3 DNA sequence: TGTGCCAGCAGCTTCGGGACAGGGAGGACCTACAATGAGCAGTTCTTC. As protein: CASSFGTGRTYNEQFF.

The rearrangement uses TRBV11-3 and TRBJ2-1; a weak D match, TRBD1 (5 bases). Germline V gives CDR1 SGHNT, CDR2 YENEEA. There are 11 residues in the CDR3. Trimming pared 3 bases from V and 9 bases from J, leaving 6 bases between. CDR3 protein: CASSFRVEQFF. In DNA form, the CDR3 reads TGTGCCAGCAGCTTCAGGGTTGAGCAGTTCTTC.

This clone came up once. The rearrangement links TRBV25-1 to TRBJ2-7, with 7 bases fitting TRBD1. From germline, CDR1 is MGHDK and CDR2 SYGVNS. With 2 bases clipped from V and 4 bases from J, the junction kept 11 bases outside the gene matches. There are 16 residues in the CDR3. The CDR3 reads CASSEITGAFQYEQYF. As DNA, the CDR3 is TGTGCCAGCAGTGAAATCACAGGGGCCTTTCAATACGAGCAGTACTTC.

This chain connects TRBV19 to TRBJ1-4; D is ambiguous. Trimming pared 6 bases from V and 3 bases from J, leaving 11 bases between. The CDR3 spans 14 residues. Germline CDR1 is LNHDA and CDR2 is SQIVND (reference sequence). The CDR3 DNA reads as TGTGCCAGTAGAGGAGGGAACTCTAATGAAAAACTGTTTTTT. Translating it yields CASRGGNSNEKLFF.

The chain uses TRBV27 and TRBJ2-1; TRBD2 agrees at 9 bases. Germline V gene sequence: CDR1 MNHEY, CDR2 SMNVEV (reference sequence). V was clipped by 4 bases and J by 2 bases; unmatched bases: 27. This CDR3 is built from 23 residues. CDR3 DNA sequence: TGTGCCAGCAGTTATATGTTTCGGGATGCGGGGGGTAGCGGGAGTTGGGCCTACAATGAGCAGTTCTTC. Its translation is CASSYMFRDAGGSGSWAYNEQFF.

The chain employs TRBV6-1 and TRBJ1-2; no firm D call. CDR3 length: 13 amino acids. The V gene lost 3 bases and the J gene lost 3 bases, with 8 bases spanning the gap. Per the germline V gene, CDR1 is MNHNS and CDR2 is SASEGT. CDR3 coding DNA: TGTGCCAGCAGTGAGGCGGCATACTATGGCTACACCTTC. Translated, it gives CASSEAAYYGYTF.

The table lists this clone with a count of one. The V and J genes are TRBV27 and TRBJ2-3; 9 bases are a match to TRBD1. V lost 5 bases to trimming and J lost 3 bases; unmatched junction nucleotides: 3. The CDR3 extends over 14 amino acids. CDR1 is MNHEY, CDR2 SMNVEV, per germline (reference sequence). In DNA form, the CDR3 reads TGTGCCAGCAGTGAGACAGGGGGTACAGATACGCAGTATTTT. It codes for CASSETGGTDTQYF.

V is TRBV4-1 and J is TRBJ2-3, with D possibly TRBD2 on 5 matching bases. Germline CDR1 and CDR2: MGHRA and YSYEKL. The CDR3 spans 15 residues. V was clipped by 1 base and J by 4 bases, with 12 bases between them. The DNA for the CDR3 is TGCGCCAGCAGCCAAGTGGGAGAACTATCAGATACGCAGTATTTT. Translation gives CASSQVGELSDTQYF.

The rearrangement joins TRBV6-5 to TRBJ2-7, with TRBD1 identical over 9 bases. Germline CDR1 is MNHEY and CDR2 is SVGAGI. The CDR3 is made up of 15 amino acids. With 4 bases clipped from V and 3 bases from J, the junction kept 7 bases outside the gene matches. The CDR3 region is CASSLSRDRVYEQYF. The CDR3 DNA is TGTGCCAGCAGTTTATCCCGGGACAGGGTCTACGAGCAGTACTTC.

V is TRBV2 and J is TRBJ1-4; 10 bases are shared with TRBD1. This CDR3 has 14 residues. The V gene's germline CDR1 is SNHLY and CDR2 FYNNEI. Trimming cost V 6 bases and J 5 bases; bases outside gene matches: 3. The CDR3, as DNA: TGTGCCAGCAGACGGACAGGGGGAAATGAAAAACTGTTTTTT. This gives the protein CASRRTGGNEKLFF. The whole variable domain, filled in from reference TRBV2 and TRBJ1-4, reads EPEVTQTPSHQVTQMGQEVILRCVPISNHLYFYWYRQILGQKVEFLVSFYNNEISEKSEIFDDQFSVERPDGSNFTLKIRSTKLEDSAMYFCASRRTGGNEKLFFGSGTQLSVL.

The rearrangement links TRBV29-1 to TRBJ2-3; 10 bases fit TRBD1. V shed 7 bases and J 2 bases; nucleotides not matched to a gene: 9. CDR1 SQVTM and CDR2 ANQGSEA come from the germline V gene. The CDR3 runs to 15 residues. DNA of the CDR3: TGCAGCGGGAGCAAAGGGACAGGGGCCACAGATACGCAGTATTTT. This sequence encodes CSGSKGTGATDTQYF.

This clone showed up just once. The chain links TRBV5-6 to TRBJ2-7; weak D call: TRBD2 (5 bases). The CDR3 loop spans 14 amino acids. The germline V gene encodes CDR1 SGHDT and CDR2 YYEEEE. The V and J ends lost 2 bases and 1 base respectively, with 10 bases between them. The CDR3, as DNA: TGTGCCAGCAGCTTCGGAGGAAAGTCCTACGAGCAGTACTTC. It codes for CASSFGGKSYEQYF.

The CDR3 sequence: CASSFFSGRGETQYF. CDR3 in DNA: TGTGCCAGCAGTTTCTTTAGCGGGAGAGGCGAGACCCAGTACTTC. J is TRBJ2-5 and V is TRBV27, with TRBD2 matching 9 bases. The CDR3 totals 15 residues. V was pared by 3 bases and J by 5 bases, with 7 bases of the junction left unmatched. The germline V gene has CDR1 MNHEY and CDR2 SMNVEV (reference sequence).

This chain connects TRBV5-1 to TRBJ2-4; TRBD1 matches at 9 bases. With V trimmed by 2 bases and J by 6 bases, 3 bases remained unmatched. The germline V gene has CDR1 SGHRS and CDR2 YFSETQ. This CDR3 comprises 14 residues. CDR3 sequence reads: CASSLGTGLNIQYF. The CDR3 DNA is TGCGCCAGCAGCTTAGGGACAGGGCTAAACATTCAGTACTTC. The complete variable domain, with remaining parts taken from reference TRBV5-1 and TRBJ2-4, reads KAGVTQTPRYLIKTRGQQVTLSCSPISGHRSVSWYQQTPGQGLQFLFEYFSETQRNKGNFPGRFSGRQFSNSRSEMNVSTLELGDSALYLCASSLGTGLNIQYFGAGTRLSVL.

This clone was seen a handful of times. The V and J genes are TRBV5-1 and TRBJ1-2; unclear D gene. V dropped 0 bases and J dropped 4 bases, with 10 bases sitting between them. Germline V lookup: CDR1 SGHRS, CDR2 YFSETQ. CDR3 size: 14 residues. CDR3 DNA: TGCGCCAGCAGCTTGGAGGTACAGAGCTATGGCTACACCTTC. Translated, it gives CASSLEVQSYGYTF.

The chain has TRBV28 and TRBJ1-4; the match to TRBD1 covers 8 bases. The length of the CDR3 is 17 residues. The germline V gene has CDR1 MDHEN and CDR2 SYDVKM. V lost 1 base, J lost 1 base, and 5 bases stayed unmatched. As DNA, the CDR3 is TGTGCCAGCAGTTTATCAGGGGGCATCGGAACTAATGAAAAACTGTTTTTT. Encoded protein: CASSLSGGIGTNEKLFF.

The CDR3 region has the DNA TGTGCCAGCAGCACCCGACAGATCCAAGAGACCCAGTACTTC. Translation: CASSTRQIQETQYF. The rearrangement uses TRBV7-2 and TRBJ2-5; D perhaps matches TRBD1 (5 bases). Germline assignment: CDR1 SGHTA and CDR2 FQGNSA. The CDR3 contains 14 residues. V lost 5 bases, J lost 1 base, and 11 bases lay in between.

This clone showed up many times. The chain joins TRBV11-2 to TRBJ2-2, with 9 bases aligning to TRBD2. There are 17 residues in the CDR3. Germline V lookup: CDR1 SGHAT, CDR2 FQNNGV. Unmatched junction bases numbered 8, after V lost 2 bases and J lost 4 bases. The DNA of the CDR3 is TGTGCCAGCAGCTTATTGGCTAGCGGGATTGGCACCGGGGAGCTGTTTTTT. This gives the protein CASSLLASGIGTGELFF.

This chain connects TRBV5-1 to TRBJ1-4, with 9 bases aligning to TRBD1. V dropped 3 bases and J dropped 7; count of bases not matched to a gene: 7. This CDR3 spans 15 amino acids. Germline assignment: CDR1 SGHRS and CDR2 YFSETQ. The CDR3, as DNA: TGCGCCAGCAGCTCTACAGGGGGCAGGGGTGAAAAACTGTTTTTT. Translated, it gives CASSSTGGRGEKLFF.

The chain has TRBV9 and TRBJ2-7; maybe TRBD2 (6 bases). The V and J ends lost 2 bases and 2 bases respectively, with 14 bases between them. CDR3 length: 15 residues. The germline V gene has CDR1 SGDLS and CDR2 YYNGEE. CDR3 nucleotide sequence: TGTGCCAGCAGCGTTGACGGGACGGGGGCCTACGAGCAGTACTTC. This codes for CASSVDGTGAYEQYF.

The V and J genes are TRBV27 and TRBJ2-1, with D tentatively TRBD2 (6 bases). V gave up 10 bases and J gave up 5 bases, with 18 bases separating them. In germline, CDR1 is MNHEY, CDR2 SMNVEV (reference sequence). The CDR3 extends over 14 amino acids. The CDR3 reads CANLDPGLNNEQFF. The CDR3 DNA reads as TGTGCCAACCTTGACCCGGGACTCAACAATGAGCAGTTCTTC.

The V and J genes are TRBV13 and TRBJ2-7; TRBD2 might be the D (5 bases). Germline CDR1 is PRHDT and CDR2 is FYEKMQ (reference sequence). CDR3 length: 12 amino acids. Deletions cut 5 bases from V and 5 bases from J, with 10 bases between. The CDR3 is CASSQRTNEQYF. CDR3 coding DNA: TGTGCCAGCAGCCAGCGGACGAACGAGCAGTACTTC.

This chain links TRBV6-5 with TRBJ2-7, with D perhaps TRBD2 (5 bases). The CDR3 is 15 amino acids. The germline gives CDR1 MNHEY, CDR2 SVGAGI. The V end lost 0 bases, the J end lost 1 base, and 10 bases lay between the germline ends. The CDR3 sequence is CASSYSRETSYEQYF. CDR3 DNA: TGTGCCAGCAGTTACTCCCGGGAAACGTCCTACGAGCAGTACTTC.

The chain combines TRBV5-4 with TRBJ2-2, with TRBD2 matching over 8 bases. V gave up 1 base and J gave up 6 bases; unmatched junction bases: 2. The CDR3 contains 14 residues. Looked up from germline, CDR1 is SGHNT and CDR2 is YYREEE (reference sequence). The CDR3 nucleotides read TGTGCCAGCAGCTTGCCGGGGGGGCCCGGGGAGCTGTTTTTT. Translating gives CASSLPGGPGELFF. Full variable domain (remainder filled in from reference TRBV5-4 and TRBJ2-2): ETGVTQSPTHLIKTRGQQVTLRCSSQSGHNTVSWYQQALGQGPQFIFQYYREEENGRGNFPPRFSGLQFPNYSSELNVNALELDDSALYLCASSLPGGPGELFFGEGSRLTVL.

The J gene is TRBJ1-4, the V gene TRBV6-5; TRBD1 aligns across 9 bases. The CDR3 has 16 residues. CDR1 is MNHEY and CDR2 is SVGAGI in the germline V gene. V gave up 4 bases and J gave up 7 bases; unmatched junction bases: 10. This chain's CDR3 is CASSSLTGGRTEKLFF. Here the CDR3 DNA reads TGTGCCAGCAGTTCCCTTACAGGGGGCCGGACTGAAAAACTGTTTTTT.

The chain links TRBV29-1 to TRBJ2-1; D is uncertain. This CDR3 region has 10 residues. Germline assignment: CDR1 SQVTM and CDR2 ANQGSEA. The ends were cut back, 2 bases at V and 7 bases at J, with 3 bases in the middle. The CDR3 DNA reads as TGCAGCGTTGAACTGAATGAGCAGTTCTTC. The encoded protein is CSVELNEQFF.

The chain has TRBV19 and TRBJ2-7, with TRBD2 as a possible D gene (5 bases). Germline V gene lookup returns CDR1 LNHDA and CDR2 SQIVND (reference sequence). V lost 5 bases and J lost 0, with 8 bases in between. There are 13 residues in the CDR3. The CDR3 here is CASSQTSSYEQYF. DNA for the CDR3: TGTGCCAGTAGTCAAACTAGCTCCTACGAGCAGTACTTC.

This chain joins TRBV4-1 and TRBJ1-2; TRBD1 matches 8 bases. CDR1 is MGHRA and CDR2 is YSYEKL in the germline V gene. V lost 3 bases to trimming and J lost 8 bases; unmatched junction nucleotides: 11. This CDR3 is built from 15 residues. Here the CDR3 reads CASSHPTGASLGYTF. DNA for the CDR3: TGCGCCAGCAGCCACCCGACAGGGGCTTCTCTGGGCTACACCTTC.